These T cell receptor beta chains were read from a single sample in a study of blood T cell repertoires in COVID-19. The method was immunoSEQ multiplex PCR; TCRdb's version includes in-frame clones alone and lacks a portion of them. The repertoire consists of around 150,000 clones, with under 90% occurring once and the leading ten covering about 6.4%. The sequencing sample was made of peripheral blood. The receptors shown here come from a human donor in a cohort sampled during active COVID-19. Both conserved end residues are part of each CDR3.

v_call	j_call	cdr3_aa
TRBV27	TRBJ2-2	CASSLSLRLAGGPNTGELFF
TRBV28	TRBJ1-4	CASTPGVGELFF
TRBV7-9	TRBJ2-3	CASSLGGYTQYF
TRBV7-8	TRBJ2-7	CASSLGTGYHEQYF
TRBV6-2/TRBV6-3	TRBJ2-7	CASSYPASGGMQYF
TRBV28	TRBJ1-2	CASSIGQGNYGYTF
TRBV2	TRBJ1-2	CASSGFNRSGYTF
TRBV29-1	TRBJ2-5	CSVPTGEETQYF
TRBV11-3	TRBJ1-1	CASSPRAGSTEAFF
TRBV6-5	TRBJ2-7	CATRRGRGYEQYF
TRBV5-1	TRBJ2-6	CASSQDRSGANVLTF
TRBV11-2	TRBJ2-5	CASSLDPHSKETQYF
TRBV5-1	TRBJ1-3	CASSSERGKSGNTIYF
TRBV7-2	TRBJ2-1	CASSRRTSGGQGEQFF
TRBV5-4	TRBJ1-2	CASSLVQEIYGYTF
TRBV7-3	TRBJ2-7	CASSFTGTSGVREQYF
TRBV11-2	TRBJ2-2	CASSGRLAGLTGELFF
TRBV7-9	TRBJ2-7	CASSRVAAGYEQYF
TRBV7-8	TRBJ2-3	CASSVDRGDTQYF
TRBV10-3	TRBJ1-2	CAISGGQGGVYGYTF
TRBV18	TRBJ2-5	CASSPPGRQETQYF
TRBV29-1	TRBJ2-7	CSVLIGTASTKQYF
TRBV10-3	TRBJ2-5	CATSGLAGEETQYF
TRBV9	TRBJ2-6	CASSPGTRDSPGANVLTF
TRBV2	TRBJ2-7	CASRVDRFEEQYF
TRBV6-5	TRBJ2-5	CASRTGGAQETQYF
TRBV29-1	TRBJ2-7	CSVDDGRAYEQYF
TRBV3-1/TRBV3-2	TRBJ1-5	CASSQGGDWGNQPQHF
TRBV11-3	TRBJ2-7	CASSLGGSGTYEQYF
TRBV6-2/TRBV6-3	TRBJ2-3	CASSYSGGHSTDTQYF
TRBV29-1	TRBJ2-1	CSVEPVMLTLAGGPYNEQFF
TRBV4-1	TRBJ1-2	CASSRARDSYGYTF
TRBV7-3	TRBJ1-5	CASSLTAGGPQHF
TRBV4-1	TRBJ1-2	CASSQGTAETYGYTF
TRBV11-2	TRBJ2-7	CASSLLGQVPTTYEQYF
TRBV7-2	TRBJ2-5	CASSNPPGTGIQETQYF
TRBV28	TRBJ2-7	CASRAVGLVGFEQYF
TRBV30	TRBJ2-2	CAFSRGTGELFF
TRBV11-3	TRBJ2-1	CASSLTSGGADNEQFF
TRBV2	TRBJ1-1	CASLQDNSGTEAFF